The 9 T cell receptor beta chains below were found in one sample sequenced in a study of T-cell reconstitution after alpha-beta-depleted transplantation in children. Unique molecular identifiers were incorporated during preparation of the TCRbeta library. MiXCR, applied by TCRdb to the PCR reads, yields one record per CDR3 protein. The sample yields approximately 640,000 distinct CDR3 sequences, roughly 17% seen once. Sample: PBMCs from the stem cell graft donor, taken from the stem cell graft. Receptors were obtained from a human donor who donated a stem cell graft to a child with acute myeloid leukemia.

The chain joins TRBV12-2 to TRBJ1-6; TRBD1, the table's D call, was not compared with the DNA. TRBV12-2 corresponds to a pseudogene. This CDR3 comprises 14 residues. The CDR3 sequence: CASRSGAVNSPLHF. CDR3 nucleotides: TGTGCAAGTCGCTCTGGGGCGGTGAATTCACCCCTCCACTTT.

This chain connects TRBV29-1 to TRBJ2-1; 11 bases agree with TRBD2. The CDR3 length is 15 residues. Germline CDR1 reads SQVTM; CDR2 reads ANQGSEA. The ends lost 7 bases at V and 6 bases at J; junction bases unmatched: 11. The CDR3 is CSALPLAGGLNEQFF. The CDR3 DNA follows: TGCAGCGCTCTCCCTCTAGCGGGGGGCCTCAATGAGCAGTTCTTC.

This clonotype was detected a few times. This rearrangement joins TRBV4-3 to TRBJ2-5, with D unclear. The CDR3 totals 15 residues. In germline, CDR1 is LGHNA, CDR2 YSLEER. Trimming removed 0 bases from V and 5 bases from J, with 13 bases in between. The CDR3 sequence: CASSQEGRPRETQYF. The DNA for the CDR3 is TGCGCCAGCAGCCAAGAGGGCAGACCTCGGGAGACCCAGTACTTC.

The chain is built from TRBV5-1 and TRBJ2-3; D not resolved. This CDR3 region has 14 residues. V lost 0 bases and J 2 bases, leaving 7 bases between the germline ends. CDR1 SGHRS and CDR2 YFSETQ come from the germline V gene. CDR3 nucleotide sequence: TGCGCCAGCAGCTTGGGAGAATTCACAGATACGCAGTATTTT. Protein: CASSLGEFTDTQYF.

This sequence joins TRBV6-2 or TRBV6-3 and TRBJ2-7; D is uncertain. The length of the CDR3 is 13 residues. Looked up from germline, CDR1 is MNHEY and CDR2 is SVGEGT. Trimming removed 6 bases from V and 0 bases from J, with 9 bases in between. This CDR3 is CASRPTASYEQYV. Written as DNA, the CDR3 is TGTGCCAGCAGGCCGACTGCCTCCTACGAGCAGTACGTC.

V and J are TRBV7-6 and TRBJ1-2; the D gene is possibly TRBD1 (5 bases). The CDR3 contains 15 residues. V lost 5 bases and J 2 bases, leaving 15 bases between the germline ends. Germline assignment: CDR1 SGHVS and CDR2 FNYEAQ. CDR3 coding DNA: TGTGCCAGCAGCCCACGGGGGACGCCAAACTATGGCTACACCTTC. It encodes CASSPRGTPNYGYTF.

The table lists this clonotype with many counts. The genes are TRBV20-1 and TRBJ2-7; D remains ambiguous. CDR1 is DFQATT and CDR2 is SNEGSKA in the germline V gene (reference sequence). V shed 0 bases and J shed 2 bases, with 8 bases lying between them. The length of the CDR3 is 13 residues. CDR3 sequence (DNA): TGCAGTGCTAGAGAAGATTCAACCTACGAGCAGTACTTC. This encodes CSAREDSTYEQYF.

The V gene is TRBV7-8, the J gene TRBJ1-5; the D is unclear. The CDR3 totals 15 residues. Germline assignment: CDR1 SGHVS and CDR2 FQNEAQ. With 7 bases removed from V and 0 bases from J, the gap between germline ends came to 13 bases. The CDR3 nucleotides are TGTGCCAGCACTAAAGACCGGTTTAGCAATCAGCCCCAGCATTTT. Its translation is CASTKDRFSNQPQHF. Full variable domain (rest looked up from reference TRBV7-8 and TRBJ1-5): GAGVSQSPRYKVAKRGQDVALRCDPISGHVSLFWYQQALGQGPEFLTYFQNEAQLDKSGLPSDRFFAERPEGSVSTLKIQRTQQEDSAVYLCASTKDRFSNQPQHFGDGTRLSIL.

This clonotype appeared a few times. The chain recombines TRBV6-2 or TRBV6-3 with TRBJ2-3, with 9 bases identical to TRBD2. After removal of 6 bases from V and 5 bases from J, the junction contained 18 bases not matched to a gene. Germline assignment: CDR1 MNHEY and CDR2 SVGEGT. The CDR3 length is 18 residues. CDR3 bases: TGTGCCAGCAGCTCTATTGCCCTCGGCGGGGGGGCCAAAGATACGCAGTATTTT. Amino acids: CASSSIALGGGAKDTQYF.